The clone carrying this TCR beta chain was seen a few times. Antigen specificity is unknown. The second PCR ran roughly 6 to 11 cycles with a sample-barcoded 5' primer and J-beta primers. Sequencing recovered at least 2.5 million CDR3-containing paired-end reads from each sample. One entry per CDR3 protein results from TCRdb running MiXCR on the 5' RACE reads. The sample lists roughly 800,000 distinct CDR3 sequences, roughly 60% seen once, with 20% to 25% in the top ten. This record comes from a study of blood T cells in healthy people across ages. Study-wide points: Naive and antigen-experienced cells could not be conclusively compared, given unsorted PBMCs. Whereas aged donors had fewer naive CD4+ cells, long-lived donors had more of them and higher diversity.

Deletions cut 7 bases from V and 2 bases from J, with 15 bases between. The CDR3 contains 14 residues. The germline V gene encodes CDR1 SGHRS and CDR2 YFSETQ. Sequencing was performed on blood. V and J are TRBV5-1 and TRBJ2-5; a possible D gene is TRBD1 (5 bases). The sequence was collected from a man aged 25-45 years in good health. The chain's CDR3 is CASSPGSVQETQYF. The CDR3 DNA reads TGCGCCAGCTCCCCAGGGTCAGTACAAGAGACCCAGTACTTC.